The 31 T cell receptor beta chains presented below share a single source sample, sequenced in a study of cytomegalovirus exposure and HLA in healthy donors. Vbeta (60) and Jbeta (13) primers were used in the PCR. Libraries were prepared by immunoSEQ multiplex PCR; TCRdb keeps only in-frame clonotypes and omits some of them. Of around 200,000 clones listed, around four fifths are singletons. The sample taken for sequencing was PBMCs. Source of these receptors: a woman aged 55-75 years in good health and CMV-seropositive.

V is TRBV7-2 and J is TRBJ2-7; 7 nucleotides agree with TRBD2. V lost 3 bases, J lost 0 bases, and 8 bases stayed unmatched. CDR1 is SGHTA and CDR2 is FQGNSA in the germline V gene. This CDR3 spans 16 amino acids. The CDR3 region has the DNA TGTGCCAGCAGCTTTTCAGCGGGGAGGAGCTCCTACGAGCAGTACTTC. Translating gives CASSFSAGRSSYEQYF.

The CDR3 protein is CASSFRQYGGGIESQYF. CDR3 nucleotide sequence: TGCGCCAGCAGCTTTAGACAGTACGGTGGCGGAATTGAATCCCAGTACTTC. The V call is TRBV5-1, the J call TRBJ2-5; TRBD1 is a possible D gene (5 bases). V gave up 2 bases and J gave up 9 bases, with 26 bases separating them. This CDR3 comprises 17 residues. Per germline, CDR1 SGHRS and CDR2 YFSETQ.

CDR3: CASSSFLWGDPYEQYF. The CDR3 bases are TGTGCCAGCAGCTCCTTTTTGTGGGGCGACCCCTACGAGCAGTACTTC. The rearrangement joins TRBV5-6 to TRBJ2-7; tentatively, D is TRBD1 (5 bases). The CDR3 length is 16 residues. CDR1 is SGHDT, CDR2 YYEEEE, per germline. V was clipped by 3 bases and J by 2 bases, with 18 bases between them.

The J gene is TRBJ2-3, the V gene TRBV7-6, with D maybe TRBD1 (6 bases). Germline V gene data show CDR1 as SGHVS and CDR2 as FNYEAQ. CDR3 length: 17 amino acids. Trimming took 0 bases from V and 3 from J, leaving 16 bases between them. The CDR3 DNA reads as TGTGCCAGCAGCTTAGCCAGGGGCCCGGGATGGACAGATACGCAGTATTTT. Translated, it gives CASSLARGPGWTDTQYF.

V is TRBV19 and J is TRBJ2-3; D remains unclear. The CDR3 runs 15 residues. Trimming took off 3 bases at V and 2 bases at J, with 12 bases between the two ends. Germline V gene sequence: CDR1 LNHDA, CDR2 SQIVND (reference sequence). Written as DNA, the CDR3 is TGTGCCAGTAGTATGCGCCTCGCCCTCACAGATACGCAGTATTTT. Translation gives CASSMRLALTDTQYF.

This clone was detected once. The chain uses TRBV28 and TRBJ1-2; 9 bases map to TRBD1. There are 17 residues in the CDR3. J gave up 4 bases and V 5 bases, and 14 bases lay outside the gene matches. CDR1 is MDHEN, CDR2 SYDVKM, per germline. The CDR3 protein is CASSAEATGGFSYGYTF. The CDR3 region has the DNA TGTGCCAGCAGTGCTGAGGCCACAGGGGGCTTTAGCTATGGCTACACCTTC.

The V gene is TRBV6-1, the J gene TRBJ1-3, with D possibly matching TRBD1 (6 bases). The CDR3 spans 13 residues. The germline V and J ends were trimmed by 4 bases and 7 bases, with 11 bases remaining between them. Germline V gene sequence: CDR1 MNHNS, CDR2 SASEGT. CDR3 sequence: CASSGHTGNTIYF. CDR3 sequence (DNA): TGTGCCAGCAGTGGACACACAGGGAACACCATATATTTT.

The gene calls are TRBV7-6 and TRBJ2-4; TRBD1 might be the D (6 bases). The CDR3 spans 14 residues. V gave up 6 bases and J gave up 2 bases, with 11 bases separating them. Germline CDR1 reads SGHVS; CDR2 reads FNYEAQ. CDR3 coding DNA: TGTGCCAGCAGGGCCAGGGGTACCAAAAACATTCAGTACTTC. Translated: CASRARGTKNIQYF. Full variable domain (rest looked up from reference TRBV7-6 and TRBJ2-4): GAGVSQSPRYKVTKRGQDVALRCDPISGHVSLYWYRQALGQGPEFLTYFNYEAQQDKSGLPNDRFSAERPEGSISTLTIQRTEQRDSAMYRCASRARGTKNIQYFGAGTRLSVL.

CDR3 residues: CASSSAGESYNEQFF. The CDR3 DNA reads TGCGCCAGCAGCTCGGCGGGAGAGTCCTACAATGAGCAGTTCTTC. The V gene is TRBV5-1, the J gene TRBJ2-1, with 7 positions matching TRBD2. Trimming removed 3 bases from V and 1 base from J; junction bases left unmatched: 4. The CDR3 consists of 15 residues. Germline V gives CDR1 SGHRS, CDR2 YFSETQ.

The chain recombines TRBV15 with TRBJ1-2; D not resolved. Per the germline V gene, CDR1 is LNHNV and CDR2 is YYDKDF (reference sequence). Between the trimmed V and J ends, which lost 1 base and 4 bases, there was a span of 16 bases. The CDR3 length is 16 residues. The chain's CDR3 is CATSRARAPEGYGYTF. The CDR3, as DNA: TGTGCCACCAGCAGAGCCCGGGCCCCAGAGGGCTATGGCTACACCTTC. The variable domain in full, completed from reference TRBV15 and TRBJ1-2, reads DAMVIQNPRYQVTQFGKPVTLSCSQTLNHNVMYWYQQKSSQAPKLLFHYYDKDFNNEADTPDNFQSRRPNTSFCFLDIRSPGLGDTAMYLCATSRARAPEGYGYTFGSGTRLTVV.

J is TRBJ2-1 and V is TRBV19; the match to TRBD1 covers 9 bases. J gave up 12 bases and V 5 bases, and 17 bases lay outside the gene matches. CDR3 size: 16 residues. CDR1 is LNHDA and CDR2 is SQIVND in the germline V gene (reference sequence). CDR3 region: CASSLLDRGPVKGQFF. DNA for the CDR3: TGTGCCAGTAGTCTATTGGACAGGGGACCGGTTAAGGGGCAGTTCTTC.

The chain links TRBV2 to TRBJ2-7; 10 bases are a match to TRBD1. The V and J ends lost 7 bases and 4 bases, in that order; junction bases with no gene match: 7. This CDR3 region has 14 residues. Germline V gene data show CDR1 as SNHLY and CDR2 as FYNNEI. The CDR3 DNA sequence: TGTGCCAGCACTAAAGACAGGGGGCAGTACGAGCAGTACTTC. It encodes CASTKDRGQYEQYF. The full variable domain, its missing parts supplied by reference TRBV2 and TRBJ2-7, is EPEVTQTPSHQVTQMGQEVILRCVPISNHLYFYWYRQILGQKVEFLVSFYNNEISEKSEIFDDQFSVERPDGSNFTLKIRSTKLEDSAMYFCASTKDRGQYEQYFGPGTRLTVT.

CDR3 nucleotide sequence: TGTGCCAGCAGCCCCCCCGGGCGGGGGGTCGCAGATACGCAGTATTTT. Protein product: CASSPPGRGVADTQYF. V is TRBV5-6 and J is TRBJ2-3; 8 nucleotides line up with TRBD2. Germline CDR1 and CDR2: SGHDT and YYEEEE. CDR3 length: 16 amino acids. The V and J ends lost 4 bases and 4 bases, in that order; junction bases with no gene match: 11.

This clone was seen a handful of times. The chain employs TRBV6-1 and TRBJ1-4; D ambiguous. The V gene lost 7 bases and the J gene lost 7 bases, with 13 bases spanning the gap. The CDR3 length is 13 residues. CDR1 is MNHNS and CDR2 is SASEGT in the germline V gene. The CDR3 here is CASTFGSGEKLFF. CDR3 DNA sequence: TGTGCCAGCACCTTCGGGAGTGGTGAAAAACTGTTTTTT.

J is TRBJ1-1 and V is TRBV5-6; tentatively, D is TRBD1 (5 bases). The CDR3 length is 14 residues. Germline V lookup: CDR1 SGHDT, CDR2 YYEEEE. Deletions cut 2 bases from V and 4 bases from J, with 12 bases between. CDR3 nucleotide sequence: TGTGCCAGCAGCTTTCGCGGGGGGAGCACTGAAGCTTTCTTT. This encodes CASSFRGGSTEAFF.

This clone has a single count. The chain combines TRBV9 with TRBJ2-7, with 11 bases matching TRBD1. V lost 3 bases to trimming and J lost 4 bases; unmatched junction nucleotides: 6. The CDR3 length is 15 residues. Germline CDR1 reads SGDLS; CDR2 reads YYNGEE. Here the CDR3 reads CASSEGQGAVYEQYF. CDR3 coding DNA: TGTGCCAGCAGCGAAGGACAGGGGGCGGTATACGAGCAGTACTTC.

CDR3 protein: CASSQENRPYGYTF. The CDR3 nucleotides are TGTGCCAGCAGCCAAGAAAACAGACCCTATGGCTACACCTTC. V is TRBV14 and J is TRBJ1-2; D gene uncertain. CDR1 is SGHDN, CDR2 FVKESK, per germline. The CDR3 has 14 residues. Trimming took 0 bases from V and 4 from J, leaving 9 bases between them.

The V call is TRBV5-1, the J call TRBJ1-1, with 7 positions matching TRBD1. This CDR3 region has 12 residues. Germline V CDR1 and CDR2: SGHRS, YFSETQ. Trimming at V came to 7 bases and at J to 8 bases, leaving 8 bases not matched to a gene. CDR3 bases: TGCGCCAGCCGCAACGACAGGGAGGAAGCTTTCTTT. It encodes CASRNDREEAFF.

In DNA, the CDR3 is TGTGCCAGCAGTGAATTCGACGGGGAAAAACTGTTTTTT. As protein: CASSEFDGEKLFF. This chain uses TRBV6-1 with TRBJ1-4; D is uncertain. This CDR3 comprises 13 residues. V was pared by 2 bases and J by 8 bases, with 9 bases between. Germline V lookup: CDR1 MNHNS, CDR2 SASEGT.

V usage is TRBV5-1 and J usage is TRBJ2-2, with D perhaps TRBD2 (5 bases). Trimming stripped 2 bases from V and 0 bases from J, with 14 bases between. The germline V gene encodes CDR1 SGHRS and CDR2 YFSETQ. The CDR3 extends over 17 amino acids. The CDR3 loop is CASSFRRRNANTGELFF. The CDR3, as DNA: TGCGCCAGCAGCTTCCGTCGGAGGAACGCGAACACCGGGGAGCTGTTTTTT.

The chain is built from TRBV2 and TRBJ1-1; 8 bases are shared with TRBD1. V gave up 6 bases and J gave up 9 bases; unmatched junction bases: 6. The V gene's germline CDR1 is SNHLY and CDR2 FYNNEI. The CDR3 has 12 amino acids. CDR3 amino acids: CASSGQGWKAFF. The CDR3, as DNA: TGTGCCAGCAGCGGACAGGGATGGAAAGCTTTCTTT. Full variable domain (missing parts from reference TRBV2 and TRBJ1-1): EPEVTQTPSHQVTQMGQEVILRCVPISNHLYFYWYRQILGQKVEFLVSFYNNEISEKSEIFDDQFSVERPDGSNFTLKIRSTKLEDSAMYFCASSGQGWKAFFGQGTRLTVV.

Comment on this clone: At one end, the junction sequence differs from germline, possibly due to a read error. The chain recombines TRBV28 with TRBJ1-5, with 10 bases lining up with TRBD1. Germline values: CDR1 MDHEN, CDR2 SYDVKM. The CDR3 length is 16 residues. The CDR3 bases are TGTGCCAGCAGCTCACCCGGGACAGGGGCCGGTCAGGCCCAGCATTTT. It encodes CASSSPGTGAGQAQHF.

The DNA of the CDR3 is TGTGCCAGCAGCCGAAAGGGGGCCCGGAACACTGAAGCTTTCTTT. Residues: CASSRKGARNTEAFF. The J gene is TRBJ1-1, the V gene TRBV6-1; 7 bases agree with TRBD1. V shed 6 bases and J 1 base; nucleotides not matched to a gene: 8. Germline V CDR1 and CDR2: MNHNS, SASEGT. The CDR3 totals 15 residues.

The chain uses TRBV12-5 and TRBJ2-3, with 9 bases aligning to TRBD2. Trimming cost V 5 bases and J 3 bases; bases outside gene matches: 18. The CDR3 runs 19 residues. The germline V gene encodes CDR1 LGHNT and CDR2 FRNRAP. CDR3 amino acids: CASGPRGVLAGARTDTQYF. In nucleotides, the CDR3 is TGTGCTAGTGGTCCCCGCGGTGTGTTAGCGGGAGCGAGAACAGATACGCAGTATTTT.

This clone was found once. This chain connects TRBV6-5 to TRBJ1-1; no definite D call. V dropped 6 bases and J dropped 10 bases, with 12 bases sitting between them. Germline V CDR1 and CDR2: MNHEY, SVGAGI. This CDR3 has 11 amino acids. CDR3 nucleotide sequence: TGTGCCAGCAGCTCCCAGCGGGTAGCTTTCTTT. This gives the protein CASSSQRVAFF.

This clone was counted only a few times. This chain's CDR3 is CASSPYSGEQYF. CDR3 in DNA: TGTGCCAGCAGTCCCTACAGTGGCGAGCAGTACTTC. The chain has TRBV27 and TRBJ2-7; D gene uncertain. V was shortened by 5 bases and J by 6 bases, with 11 bases between the two germline ends. Germline CDR1 reads MNHEY; CDR2 reads SMNVEV (reference sequence). This CDR3 region has 12 residues.

This clone was seen more than once but under ten times. Other DNA sequences within the sample encode an identical CDR3. The rearrangement uses TRBV19 and TRBJ1-2; the D is unclear. Germline V CDR1 and CDR2: LNHDA, SQIVND (reference sequence). Deletions cut 3 bases from V and 2 bases from J, with 19 bases between. The CDR3 is 17 residues long. The CDR3 spells CASSMRVALGMNYGYTF. The CDR3 coding sequence is TGTGCCAGTAGTATGAGGGTGGCGCTTGGGATGAACTATGGCTACACCTTC.

This chain links TRBV12-2 with TRBJ2-7; the table's D gene call, TRBD2, was not cross checked with the DNA. TRBV12-2 represents a pseudogene. CDR3 size: 14 residues. This chain's CDR3 is CASGTGGVSYEQYF. As DNA, the CDR3 is TGTGCAAGTGGCACTGGGGGGGTCTCCTACGAGCAGTACTTC.

The chain links TRBV7-9 to TRBJ1-2, with 7 positions matching TRBD1. The germline V gene has CDR1 SEHNR and CDR2 FQNEAQ (reference sequence). The CDR3 loop spans 13 amino acids. V trimming: 2 bases; J trimming: 6 bases; junction bases outside the gene matches: 3. The CDR3 protein is CASSLTGAHGYTF. CDR3 in DNA: TGTGCCAGCAGCTTAACAGGGGCTCATGGCTACACCTTC.

This chain links TRBV6-6 with TRBJ1-1; maybe TRBD1 (6 bases). This CDR3 contains 14 residues. Deletions cut 7 bases from V and 1 base from J, with 13 bases between. Germline lookup yields CDR1 MNHNY and CDR2 SVGAGI (reference sequence). Written as DNA, the CDR3 is TGTGCCAGCATCACAGGGAGATCGAACACTGAAGCTTTCTTT. Protein product: CASITGRSNTEAFF.

This chain connects TRBV19 to TRBJ1-2; 7 bases fit TRBD1. V lost 9 bases, J lost 0 bases, and 10 bases stayed unmatched. Germline CDR1 reads LNHDA; CDR2 reads SQIVND (reference sequence). The CDR3 spans 15 residues. Written as DNA, the CDR3 is TGTGCCAGCTCACAACAGGGGACACCTAACTATGGCTACACCTTC. This codes for CASSQQGTPNYGYTF.